The sequence of this T cell receptor (beta chain) was determined in a study of OX40 agonist ivuxolimab in advanced cancers. Looking at the study overall: Ivuxolimab doses were 0.01, 0.1, 0.3, 1.5, 3 or 10 mg/kg every 2 weeks. Dose-escalation subjects each had hepatocellular carcinoma, melanoma, renal cell or head and neck cancer.

Points on this clone: The target antigen is unknown.

The protocol was immunoSEQ multiplex PCR, while the TCRdb copy is restricted to in-frame clones and leaves out a portion. The data hold approximately 82,000 clones, with 86% observed a single time. General observations from the study: No antigen was identified for the clonally expanded peripheral T cells.

Trimming stripped 4 bases from V and 1 base from J, with 8 bases between. The CDR3 length is 15 residues. The V gene's germline CDR1 is SGHDN and CDR2 FVKESK. The TCR was taken from an adult with an advanced solid tumor such as melanoma, head and neck, liver or kidney cancer. This rearrangement joins TRBV14 to TRBJ2-6; D perhaps matches TRBD2 (5 bases). Sequencing was performed on CD4+ or CD8+ T cells sorted from blood, taken in a trial of the OX40 agonist ivuxolimab. The chain's CDR3 is CASSPPGSGANVLTF. The CDR3 nucleotides read TGTGCCAGCAGCCCCCCGGGGTCTGGGGCCAACGTCCTGACTTTC.